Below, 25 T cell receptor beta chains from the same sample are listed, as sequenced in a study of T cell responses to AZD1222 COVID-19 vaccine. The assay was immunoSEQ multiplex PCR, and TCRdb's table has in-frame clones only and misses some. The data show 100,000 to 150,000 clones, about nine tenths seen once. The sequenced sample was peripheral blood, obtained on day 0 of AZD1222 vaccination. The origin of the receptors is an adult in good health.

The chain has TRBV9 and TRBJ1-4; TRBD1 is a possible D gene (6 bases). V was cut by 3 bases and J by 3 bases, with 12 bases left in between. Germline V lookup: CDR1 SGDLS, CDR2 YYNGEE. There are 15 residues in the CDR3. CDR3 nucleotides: TGTGCCAGCAGCGGCATCAGGGGTCCTAATGAAAAACTGTTTTTT. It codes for CASSGIRGPNEKLFF.

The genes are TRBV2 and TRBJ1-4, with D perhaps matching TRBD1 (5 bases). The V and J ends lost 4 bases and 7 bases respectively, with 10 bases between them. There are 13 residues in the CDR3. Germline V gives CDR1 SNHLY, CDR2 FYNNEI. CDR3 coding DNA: TGTGCCAGCAGTGTAAGGGGAAGTGAAAAACTGTTTTTT. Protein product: CASSVRGSEKLFF.

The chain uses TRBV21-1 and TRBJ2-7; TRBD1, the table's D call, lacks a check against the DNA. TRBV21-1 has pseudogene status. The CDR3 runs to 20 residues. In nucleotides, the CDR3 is TGTGCCAGCAGCAAAATGATTATAAAGGTGCGGACAGGGCGGTACTACGAGCAGTACTTC. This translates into CASSKMIIKVRTGRYYEQYF.

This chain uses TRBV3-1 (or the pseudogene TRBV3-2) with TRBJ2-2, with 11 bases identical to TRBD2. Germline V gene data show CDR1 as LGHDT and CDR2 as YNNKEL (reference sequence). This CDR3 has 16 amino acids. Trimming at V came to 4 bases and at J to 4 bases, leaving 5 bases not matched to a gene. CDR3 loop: CASSLLAGAGTGELFF. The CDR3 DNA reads TGTGCCAGCAGCCTACTAGCGGGGGCGGGCACCGGGGAGCTGTTTTTT.

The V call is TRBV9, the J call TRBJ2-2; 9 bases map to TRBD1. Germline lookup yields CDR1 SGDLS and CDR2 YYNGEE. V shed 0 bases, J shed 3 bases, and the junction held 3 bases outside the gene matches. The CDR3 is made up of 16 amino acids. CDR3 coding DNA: TGTGCCAGCAGCGTAGGGGGGACAGGGTACACCGGGGAGCTGTTTTTT. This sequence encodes CASSVGGTGYTGELFF.

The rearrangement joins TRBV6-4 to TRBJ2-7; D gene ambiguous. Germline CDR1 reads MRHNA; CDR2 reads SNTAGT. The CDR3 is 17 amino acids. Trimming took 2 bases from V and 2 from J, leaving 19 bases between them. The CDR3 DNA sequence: TGTGCCAGCAGTGACGGCAGGATAAGTAACACACCCTACGAGCAGTACTTC. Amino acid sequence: CASSDGRISNTPYEQYF.

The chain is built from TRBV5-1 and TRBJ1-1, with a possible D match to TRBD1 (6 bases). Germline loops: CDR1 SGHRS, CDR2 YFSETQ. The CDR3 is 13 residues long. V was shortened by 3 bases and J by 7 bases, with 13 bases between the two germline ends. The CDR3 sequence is CASSSNRVIEAFF. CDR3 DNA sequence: TGCGCCAGCAGCTCAAACAGGGTGATTGAAGCTTTCTTT.

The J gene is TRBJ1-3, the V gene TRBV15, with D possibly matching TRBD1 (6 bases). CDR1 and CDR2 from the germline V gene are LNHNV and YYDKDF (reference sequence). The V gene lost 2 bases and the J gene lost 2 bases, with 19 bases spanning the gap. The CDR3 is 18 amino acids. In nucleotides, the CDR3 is TGTGCCACCAGCAGATCTACCGGGGGCCGCGGCACTGGAAACACCATATATTTT. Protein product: CATSRSTGGRGTGNTIYF.

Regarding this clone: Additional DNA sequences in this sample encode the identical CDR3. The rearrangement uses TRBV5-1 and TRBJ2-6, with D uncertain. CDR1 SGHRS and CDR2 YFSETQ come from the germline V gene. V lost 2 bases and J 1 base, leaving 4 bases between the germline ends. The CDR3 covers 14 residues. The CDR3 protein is CASSLDSGANVLTF. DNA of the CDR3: TGCGCCAGCAGCTTAGATTCTGGGGCCAACGTCCTGACTTTC.

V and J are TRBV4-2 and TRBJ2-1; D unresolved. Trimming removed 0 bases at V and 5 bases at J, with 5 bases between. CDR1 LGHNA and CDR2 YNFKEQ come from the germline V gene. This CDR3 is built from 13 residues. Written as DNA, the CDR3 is TGTGCCAGCAGCCAAGATCTACACAATGAGCAGTTCTTC. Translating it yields CASSQDLHNEQFF.

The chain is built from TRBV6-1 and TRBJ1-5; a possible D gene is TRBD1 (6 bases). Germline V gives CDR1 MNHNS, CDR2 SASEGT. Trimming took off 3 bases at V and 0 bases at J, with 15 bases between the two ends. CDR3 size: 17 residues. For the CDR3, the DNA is TGTGCCAGCAGTGACGCGACAGGCCCCTATAGCAATCAGCCCCAGCATTTT. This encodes CASSDATGPYSNQPQHF.

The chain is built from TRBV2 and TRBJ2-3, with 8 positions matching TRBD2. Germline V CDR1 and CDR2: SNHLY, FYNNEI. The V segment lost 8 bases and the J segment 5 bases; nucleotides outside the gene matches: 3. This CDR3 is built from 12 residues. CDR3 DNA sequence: TGTGCCAGCGAGACTAGCGAAGATACGCAGTATTTT. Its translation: CASETSEDTQYF. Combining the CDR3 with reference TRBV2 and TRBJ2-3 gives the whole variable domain EPEVTQTPSHQVTQMGQEVILRCVPISNHLYFYWYRQILGQKVEFLVSFYNNEISEKSEIFDDQFSVERPDGSNFTLKIRSTKLEDSAMYFCASETSEDTQYFGPGTRLTVL.

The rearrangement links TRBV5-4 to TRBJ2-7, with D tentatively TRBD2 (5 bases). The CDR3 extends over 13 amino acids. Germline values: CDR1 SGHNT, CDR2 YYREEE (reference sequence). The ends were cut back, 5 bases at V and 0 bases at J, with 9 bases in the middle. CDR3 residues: CASREDSSYEQYF. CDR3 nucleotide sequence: TGTGCCAGCAGGGAGGATAGCTCCTACGAGCAGTACTTC.

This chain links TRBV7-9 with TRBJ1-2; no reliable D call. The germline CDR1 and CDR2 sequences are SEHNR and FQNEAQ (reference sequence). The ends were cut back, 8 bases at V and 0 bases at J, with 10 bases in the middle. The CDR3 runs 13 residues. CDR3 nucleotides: TGTGCCAGCCGGGCTACAGCTAACTATGGCTACACCTTC. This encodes CASRATANYGYTF.

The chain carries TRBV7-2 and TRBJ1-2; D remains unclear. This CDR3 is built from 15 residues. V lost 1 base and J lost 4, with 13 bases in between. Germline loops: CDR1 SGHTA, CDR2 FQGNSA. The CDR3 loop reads CASSLEEGATYGYTF. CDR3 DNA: TGTGCCAGCAGCTTAGAGGAGGGTGCCACCTATGGCTACACCTTC.

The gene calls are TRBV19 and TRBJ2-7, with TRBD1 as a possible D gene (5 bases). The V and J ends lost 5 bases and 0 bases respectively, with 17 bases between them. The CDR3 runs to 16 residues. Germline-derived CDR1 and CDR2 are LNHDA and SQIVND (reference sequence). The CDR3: CASSASSGSYSYEQYF. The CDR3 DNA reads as TGTGCCAGTAGTGCCTCGTCAGGGTCTTACTCCTACGAGCAGTACTTC.

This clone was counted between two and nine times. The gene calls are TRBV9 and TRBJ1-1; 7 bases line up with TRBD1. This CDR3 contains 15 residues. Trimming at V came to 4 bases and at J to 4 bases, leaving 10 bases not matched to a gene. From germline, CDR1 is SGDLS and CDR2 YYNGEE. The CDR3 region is CASSPGGLWGTEAFF. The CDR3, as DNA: TGTGCCAGCAGCCCAGGGGGACTTTGGGGCACTGAAGCTTTCTTT.

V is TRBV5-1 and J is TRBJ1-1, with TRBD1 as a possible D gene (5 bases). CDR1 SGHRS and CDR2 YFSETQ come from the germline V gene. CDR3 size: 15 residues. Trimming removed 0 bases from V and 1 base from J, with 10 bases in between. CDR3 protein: CASSLAGDPNTEAFF. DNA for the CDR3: TGCGCCAGCAGCTTGGCGGGGGATCCGAACACTGAAGCTTTCTTT.

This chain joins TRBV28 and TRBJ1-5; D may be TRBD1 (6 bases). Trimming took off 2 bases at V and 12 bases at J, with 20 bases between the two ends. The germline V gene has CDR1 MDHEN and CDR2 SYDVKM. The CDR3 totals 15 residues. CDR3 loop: CASSLRIWGQELQHF. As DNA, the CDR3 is TGTGCCAGCAGTTTACGAATCTGGGGGCAGGAGCTCCAGCATTTT.

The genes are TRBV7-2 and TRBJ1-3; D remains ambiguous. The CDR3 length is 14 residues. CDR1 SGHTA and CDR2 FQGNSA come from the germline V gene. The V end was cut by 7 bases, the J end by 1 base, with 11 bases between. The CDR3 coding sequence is TGTGCCAGCAAGTTGGGGAGTTCTGGAAACACCATATATTTT. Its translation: CASKLGSSGNTIYF.

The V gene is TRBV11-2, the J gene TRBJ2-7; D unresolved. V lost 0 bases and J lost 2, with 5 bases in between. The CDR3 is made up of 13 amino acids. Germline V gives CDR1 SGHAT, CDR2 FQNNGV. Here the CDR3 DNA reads TGTGCCAGCAGCTTAGAAGTGGCCTACGAGCAGTACTTC. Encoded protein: CASSLEVAYEQYF.

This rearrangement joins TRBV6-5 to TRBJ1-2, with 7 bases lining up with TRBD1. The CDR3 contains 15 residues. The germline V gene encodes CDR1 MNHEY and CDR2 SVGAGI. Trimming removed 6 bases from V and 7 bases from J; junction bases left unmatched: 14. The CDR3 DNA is TGTGCCAGCAGGTTAAAGAAGACAGGGCCCTTTGGCTACACCTTC. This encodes CASRLKKTGPFGYTF.

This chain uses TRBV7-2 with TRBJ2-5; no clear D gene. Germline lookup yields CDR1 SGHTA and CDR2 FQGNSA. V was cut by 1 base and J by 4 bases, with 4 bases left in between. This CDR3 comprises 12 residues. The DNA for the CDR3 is TGTGCCAGCAGCTTAGAAAGAGAGACCCAGTACTTC. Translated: CASSLERETQYF.

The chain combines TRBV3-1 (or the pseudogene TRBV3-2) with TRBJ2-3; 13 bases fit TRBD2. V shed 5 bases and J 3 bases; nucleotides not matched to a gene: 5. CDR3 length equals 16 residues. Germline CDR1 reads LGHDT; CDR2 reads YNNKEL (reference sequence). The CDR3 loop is CASSGRTSGGTDTQYF. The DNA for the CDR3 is TGTGCCAGCAGCGGAAGGACTAGCGGGGGAACAGATACGCAGTATTTT.

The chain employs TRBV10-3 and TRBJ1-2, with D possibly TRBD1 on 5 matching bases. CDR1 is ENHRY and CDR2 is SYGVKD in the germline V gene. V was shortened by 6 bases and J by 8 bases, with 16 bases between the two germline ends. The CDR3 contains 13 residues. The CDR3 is CAIRSGQPAGYTF. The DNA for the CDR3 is TGTGCCATCAGGTCCGGACAACCCGCCGGCTACACCTTC.